These 8 T cell receptor beta chains were all obtained from the same sample, sequenced in a study of T cell changes during pregnancy in multiple sclerosis. The repertoire was sequenced with immunoSEQ multiplex PCR; TCRdb's copy has only in-frame clones and lacks some. The data show about 49,000 clones, with almost 90% seen just once and 4.5% to 5.5% held by the top ten. Sequencing used peripheral blood, obtained after pregnancy. These receptors were obtained from a female donor in good health, enrolled as a control in a pregnancy study.

This clone was counted a single time. The chain recombines TRBV4-1 with TRBJ2-4; 16 nucleotides agree with TRBD2. Trimming took 2 bases from V and 0 from J; bases not matched to a gene: 13. CDR1 MGHRA and CDR2 YSYEKL come from the germline V gene. The CDR3 loop spans 22 amino acids. CDR3 sequence reads: CASSQPSGLAGGQDPAKNIQYF. CDR3 bases: TGCGCCAGCAGCCAACCCTCGGGACTAGCGGGAGGGCAAGACCCAGCCAAAAACATTCAGTACTTC.

This chain connects TRBV10-3 to TRBJ2-6, with D possibly being TRBD1 (6 bases). The CDR3 totals 14 residues. V gave up 7 bases and J gave up 4 bases, with 11 bases separating them. Per the germline V gene, CDR1 is ENHRY and CDR2 is SYGVKD. CDR3 sequence reads: CAITGANGANVLTF. CDR3 sequence (DNA): TGTGCCATCACAGGGGCAAACGGGGCCAACGTCCTGACTTTC.

This rearrangement joins TRBV27 to TRBJ2-4, with 7 bases identical to TRBD2. The CDR3 loop spans 14 amino acids. Trimming at V came to 7 bases and at J to 1 base, leaving 4 bases not matched to a gene. In germline, CDR1 is MNHEY, CDR2 SMNVEV (reference sequence). CDR3: CASTSAGAKNIQYF. CDR3 DNA: TGTGCCAGCACCTCAGCGGGGGCCAAAAACATTCAGTACTTC.

The chain links TRBV29-1 to TRBJ1-4, with TRBD1 as a possible D gene (5 bases). Trimming shortened V by 4 bases and J by 3 bases, and 9 bases separated the two germline ends. Germline V gene lookup returns CDR1 SQVTM and CDR2 ANQGSEA. This CDR3 comprises 13 residues. The CDR3: CSVGRGANEKLFF. CDR3 bases: TGCAGCGTTGGCCGGGGGGCTAATGAAAAACTGTTTTTT.

The V and J genes are TRBV18 and TRBJ2-5; 9 bases are shared with TRBD2. The CDR3 runs 14 residues. The J segment lost 3 bases and the V segment lost 3 bases, leaving 2 bases of the junction unmatched. Germline V gene data show CDR1 as KGHSH and CDR2 as LQKENI. CDR3 in DNA: TGTGCCAGCTCACCGCGGACTAGCGAAGAGACCCAGTACTTC. Protein sequence: CASSPRTSEETQYF.

The chain carries TRBV6-5 and TRBJ2-7, with D tentatively TRBD2 (5 bases). Germline V CDR1 and CDR2: MNHEY, SVGAGI. V lost 6 bases and J lost 3, with 12 bases in between. This CDR3 is 13 amino acids long. In DNA, the CDR3 is TGTGCCAGCAGACGGGATCAGGACTACGAGCAGTACTTC. Amino acid sequence: CASRRDQDYEQYF.

The chain recombines TRBV7-8 with TRBJ1-1, with a tentative D call TRBD1 (5 bases). Germline V gene lookup returns CDR1 SGHVS and CDR2 FQNEAQ. The CDR3 has 13 amino acids. V lost 6 bases and J lost 1, with 9 bases in between. Here the CDR3 reads CASSKTENTEAFF. CDR3 DNA: TGTGCCAGCAGTAAGACAGAGAACACTGAAGCTTTCTTT. Looking up the rest from reference TRBV7-8 and TRBJ1-1 gives the full variable domain: GAGVSQSPRYKVAKRGQDVALRCDPISGHVSLFWYQQALGQGPEFLTYFQNEAQLDKSGLPSDRFFAERPEGSVSTLKIQRTQQEDSAVYLCASSKTENTEAFFGQGTRLTVV.

The gene calls are TRBV30 and TRBJ2-1, with TRBD2 as a possible D gene (5 bases). Germline CDR1 GTSNPN, CDR2 SVGIG (reference sequence). This CDR3 has 12 amino acids. The CDR3 loop reads CALAPSYNEQFF. The CDR3 nucleotides read TGTGCGCTAGCCCCCTCCTACAATGAGCAGTTCTTC.